These 20 T cell receptor beta chains were sequenced from one sample in a study of vaccination effects on CD4 cells after COVID-19. Their target antigens are unknown. Isolating CD4+ T cells followed less than 12 days of culture. Sequenced by immunoSEQ multiplex PCR; TCRdb stores in-frame clones only, minus some. This sample has more than 50,000 clones, with 70% to 80% found just once. This material consisted of CD4+ T cells from PBMCs cultured without peptide, taken before COVID-19 vaccination. These TCRs come from a human donor who received a COVID-19 vaccine.

Only a few counts were recorded for this clone. This rearrangement joins TRBV5-1 to TRBJ2-1; D is perhaps TRBD1 (5 bases). This CDR3 contains 13 residues. V lost 5 bases and J 8 bases, leaving 14 bases between the germline ends. In germline, CDR1 is SGHRS, CDR2 YFSETQ. The CDR3, as DNA: TGCGCCAGCAGTGCAGGGATCAGCGATGAGCAGTTCTTC. Its protein product is CASSAGISDEQFF.

This clone was picked up one time. The chain is built from TRBV6-5 and TRBJ2-2; no reliable D call. Germline CDR1 is MNHEY and CDR2 is SVGAGI. The V and J ends lost 6 bases and 0 bases respectively, with 8 bases between them. The CDR3 runs to 14 residues. DNA of the CDR3: TGTGCCAGCAGCCCCATAGCGAACACCGGGGAGCTGTTTTTT. Protein: CASSPIANTGELFF.

This clone was observed a few times. CDR3 in amino acids: CASSLANTGIYGYTF. The CDR3, as DNA: TGTGCCAGCAGCTTAGCAAATACAGGGATCTATGGCTACACCTTC. The chain combines TRBV7-9 with TRBJ1-2; a weak D match, TRBD1 (6 bases). The CDR3 spans 15 residues. Trimming cost V 0 bases and J 4 bases, with 12 bases left between them. CDR1 and CDR2 from the germline V gene are SEHNR and FQNEAQ (reference sequence).

The rearrangement uses TRBV7-9 and TRBJ1-1; the D is unclear. Germline V CDR1 and CDR2: SEHNR, FQNEAQ (reference sequence). V was trimmed by 4 bases and J by 6 bases, leaving 15 bases between them. The CDR3 extends over 14 amino acids. The CDR3 loop is CASSYNRGSAEAFF. The CDR3 DNA is TGTGCCAGCAGCTATAACCGGGGTAGCGCTGAAGCTTTCTTT.

The CDR3 loop reads CASSERGTGMWETQYF. CDR3 in DNA: TGTGCCAGCAGTGAGCGAGGGACAGGGATGTGGGAGACCCAGTACTTC. This chain links TRBV25-1 with TRBJ2-5; 9 nucleotides match TRBD1. Germline V gene lookup returns CDR1 MGHDK and CDR2 SYGVNS. V was clipped by 3 bases and J by 5 bases; unmatched bases: 10. The length of the CDR3 is 16 residues.

The CDR3 DNA sequence: TGTGCCTGGAGGGGTAGACAGGGGTATAATTCACCCCTCCACTTT. It codes for CAWRGRQGYNSPLHF. The genes are TRBV30 and TRBJ1-6; TRBD1 matches at 8 bases. Trimming at V came to 3 bases and at J to 4 bases, leaving 5 bases not matched to a gene. The CDR3 totals 15 residues. The germline CDR1 and CDR2 sequences are GTSNPN and SVGIG (reference sequence).

The J gene is TRBJ2-2, the V gene TRBV19; tentative D call: TRBD1 (5 bases). The CDR3 is 15 amino acids. Looked up from germline, CDR1 is LNHDA and CDR2 is SQIVND (reference sequence). Trimming cost V 6 bases and J 1 base, with 12 bases left between them. The CDR3 loop reads CASRPRTKNTGELFF. The CDR3 bases are TGTGCCAGTAGACCCCGGACAAAGAACACCGGGGAGCTGTTTTTT. The full variable domain, rest sourced from reference TRBV19 and TRBJ2-2, is DGGITQSPKYLFRKEGQNVTLSCEQNLNHDAMYWYRQDPGQGLRLIYYSQIVNDFQKGDIAEGYSVSREKKESFPLTVTSAQKNPTAFYLCASRPRTKNTGELFFGEGSRLTVL.

A single count supports this clone. This chain joins TRBV7-3 and TRBJ1-1; 7 nucleotides line up with TRBD1. Per germline, CDR1 SGHTA and CDR2 FQGTGA. CDR3 length: 15 amino acids. The V and J ends lost 4 bases and 1 base, in that order; junction bases with no gene match: 6. The CDR3 protein is CASSSTGIGNTEAFF. CDR3 in DNA: TGTGCCAGCAGCTCGACAGGGATCGGGAACACTGAAGCTTTCTTT.

The chain has TRBV6-5 and TRBJ1-5, with D unresolved. The V gene lost 6 bases and the J gene lost 5 bases, with 17 bases spanning the gap. This CDR3 has 15 residues. Germline lookup yields CDR1 MNHEY and CDR2 SVGAGI. CDR3 region: CASSLSGTSHQPQHF. In DNA, the CDR3 is TGTGCCAGCAGCTTGTCGGGCACATCTCATCAGCCCCAGCATTTT.

The rearrangement uses TRBV12-3 or TRBV12-4 and TRBJ1-2, with D possibly matching TRBD1 (6 bases). CDR3 size: 13 residues. V gave up 5 bases and J gave up 5 bases, with 12 bases separating them. This CDR3 is CASSLGQQYGYTF. The CDR3 DNA sequence: TGTGCCAGCAGTCTCGGACAGCAGTATGGCTACACCTTC.

V gene TRBV18 combines with J gene TRBJ1-2; D is unclear. Trimming shortened V by 0 bases and J by 8 bases, and 16 bases separated the two germline ends. This CDR3 has 15 amino acids. Per the germline V gene, CDR1 is KGHSH and CDR2 is LQKENI. DNA of the CDR3: TGTGCCAGCTCACCACCGTGGACTCCCGGCGAGGGCTACACCTTC. Translation: CASSPPWTPGEGYTF.

The chain couples TRBV4-1 to TRBJ1-1; D is perhaps TRBD1 (6 bases). Germline V gene data show CDR1 as MGHRA and CDR2 as YSYEKL. Deletions cut 3 bases from V and 0 bases from J, with 17 bases between. This CDR3 is 17 amino acids long. Here the CDR3 DNA reads TGCGCCAGCAGCCAGGAGTTTACCGGGACACTGAACACTGAAGCTTTCTTT. It yields the protein CASSQEFTGTLNTEAFF.

The V call is TRBV11-2, the J call TRBJ2-5; weak D call: TRBD2 (6 bases). V dropped 0 bases and J dropped 1 base, with 9 bases sitting between them. CDR3 size: 15 residues. Germline V CDR1 and CDR2: SGHAT, FQNNGV. The CDR3 coding sequence is TGTGCCAGCAGCTTAGAGGGGAGGTTCCAAGAGACCCAGTACTTC. Its translation: CASSLEGRFQETQYF.

The V call is TRBV9, the J call TRBJ1-6; 7 nucleotides agree with TRBD1. CDR1 and CDR2 (germline): SGDLS, YYNGEE. J gave up 4 bases and V 2 bases, and 3 bases lay outside the gene matches. The CDR3 is 15 amino acids. CDR3 loop: CASSVSGQYNSPLHF. The CDR3, as DNA: TGTGCCAGCAGCGTTTCGGGACAGTATAATTCACCCCTCCACTTT. Using reference TRBV9 and TRBJ1-6 for the parts outside the CDR3, the full variable domain is DSGVTQTPKHLITATGQRVTLRCSPRSGDLSVYWYQQSLDQGLQFLIQYYNGEERAKGNILERFSAQQFPDLHSELNLSSLELGDSALYFCASSVSGQYNSPLHFGNGTRLTVT.

This clone was observed a few times. This sequence joins TRBV2 and TRBJ1-2; maybe TRBD1 (5 bases). Germline CDR1 is SNHLY and CDR2 is FYNNEI. V lost 6 bases, J lost 4 bases, and 12 bases lay in between. This CDR3 has 13 residues. CDR3 region: CASRVQALYGYTF. CDR3 sequence (DNA): TGTGCCAGCAGGGTACAGGCCCTCTATGGCTACACCTTC.

This CDR3 is CASSDRGLRTDTQYF. The CDR3 coding sequence is TGTGCCAGCAGTGATCGGGGACTCCGCACAGATACGCAGTATTTT. The chain combines TRBV2 with TRBJ2-3; a possible D gene is TRBD2 (6 bases). Germline V gene lookup returns CDR1 SNHLY and CDR2 FYNNEI. The CDR3 extends over 15 amino acids. Trimming pared 3 bases from V and 1 base from J, leaving 11 bases between.

CDR3 in DNA: TGTGCCAGCAGTTACTCGAAGAACACTGAAGCTTTCTTT. This translates into CASSYSKNTEAFF. The rearrangement uses TRBV6-5 and TRBJ1-1; D call uncertain. The V end was cut by 0 bases, the J end by 1 base, with 3 bases between. This CDR3 contains 13 residues. Per germline, CDR1 MNHEY and CDR2 SVGAGI.

This clone was seen a single time. V is TRBV10-3 and J is TRBJ2-5; no definite D call. Trimming took off 4 bases at V and 5 bases at J, with 11 bases between the two ends. Germline CDR1 is ENHRY and CDR2 is SYGVKD. The CDR3 sequence is 13 residues long. CDR3 nucleotide sequence: TGTGCCATCAGTGTAGACTCAGGCGAGACCCAGTACTTC. It is translated as CAISVDSGETQYF.

The chain employs TRBV6-2 or TRBV6-3 and TRBJ1-1; perhaps TRBD1 as D (6 bases). V lost 5 bases and J lost 3, with 19 bases in between. Looked up from germline, CDR1 is MNHEY and CDR2 is SVGEGT. The CDR3 covers 16 residues. The CDR3 reads CASSPLRSTGYTEAFF. The DNA for the CDR3 is TGTGCCAGCAGTCCACTACGCTCCACAGGGTACACTGAAGCTTTCTTT.

The chain is built from TRBV6-6 and TRBJ1-2, with 7 positions matching TRBD1. V gave up 5 bases and J gave up 4 bases; unmatched junction bases: 4. The CDR3 is 13 residues long. Germline CDR1 reads MNHNY; CDR2 reads SVGAGI (reference sequence). The CDR3 DNA reads as TGTGCCAGCAGTAGACAGGGAAGCTATGGCTACACCTTC. Translation: CASSRQGSYGYTF.